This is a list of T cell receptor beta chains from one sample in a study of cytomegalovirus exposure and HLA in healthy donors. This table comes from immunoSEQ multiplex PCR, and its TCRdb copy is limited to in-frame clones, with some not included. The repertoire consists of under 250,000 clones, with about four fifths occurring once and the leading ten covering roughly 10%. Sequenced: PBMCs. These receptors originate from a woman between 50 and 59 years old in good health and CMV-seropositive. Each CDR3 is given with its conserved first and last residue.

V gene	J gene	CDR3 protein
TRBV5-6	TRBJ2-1	CASSLATNEQFF
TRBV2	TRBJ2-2	CASLRDRVPGELFF
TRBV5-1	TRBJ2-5	CASSLWQRGETQYF
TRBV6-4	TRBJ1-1	CASSMGLNTKAFF
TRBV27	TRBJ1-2	CASGTPYGYTF
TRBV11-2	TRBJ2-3	CACREASTDTQYF
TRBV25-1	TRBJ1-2	CASSWREYGYTF
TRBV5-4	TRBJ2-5	CASSLARGQGKTQYF
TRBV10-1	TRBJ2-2	CASSESRQGALNAGELFF
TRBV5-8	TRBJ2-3	CASSLGGRSTDTQYF
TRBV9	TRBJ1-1	CASSVGGERAEAFF
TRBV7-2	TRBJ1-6	CASGITGVNSPLHF
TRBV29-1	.	CSVANSGSYEQYF
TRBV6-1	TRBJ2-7	CASSEGQGWEQYF
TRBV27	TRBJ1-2	CASSLSGSGYGYTF
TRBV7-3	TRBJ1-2	CASSLGQGRDYGYTF
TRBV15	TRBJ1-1	CATSSERLGIIEAFF
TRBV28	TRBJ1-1	CAIFAGDRLRNTEAFF
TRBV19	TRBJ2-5	CASSIRDSQETQYF
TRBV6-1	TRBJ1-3	CASSENQFSGNTIYF
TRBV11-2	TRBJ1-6	CASSVQERMALHF
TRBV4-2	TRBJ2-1	CASSPQDTGPSGAYNEQFF
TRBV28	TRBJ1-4	CASSFSGAWNEKLFF
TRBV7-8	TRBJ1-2	CASSLGGDYGYTF
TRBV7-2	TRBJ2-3	CASSPPLSEADTQYF
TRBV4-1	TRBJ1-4	CASSQPGATNEKLFF
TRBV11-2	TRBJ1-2	CASSLGTWDRVDGYTF
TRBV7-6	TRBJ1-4	CASSLRGAGLEKLFF
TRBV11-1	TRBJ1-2	CASSTWTGSNYGYTF